This TCR beta chain was documented in a study of cytomegalovirus exposure and HLA in healthy donors. Study findings and constraints: In vitro experiments confirmed that three CMV-associated chains were specific for CMV antigens. A list of around 160 TCR beta chains associated with cytomegalovirus was given. Follow-up analysis seemed to connect common viral pathogens with several of the most significant clusters identified.

This clone was counted between two and nine times. Antigen unknown. The germline gene is not matched at one end of the junction; a read error may be the cause. This PCR relied on a set of 60 Vbeta primers and 13 Jbeta primers. Sequencing was performed with immunoSEQ multiplex PCR; in TCRdb, only in-frame clones are kept and a portion is missing. Of 50,000 to 75,000 clones listed, about four fifths are singletons. Donors sampled were nominally healthy, though unrecorded immune exposures were likely. The CDR3 is made up of 15 amino acids. CDR1 MNHNY and CDR2 SVGAGI come from the germline V gene (reference sequence).

The clonotype originates from a woman between 40 and 50 years old in good health and CMV-seronegative. This chain links TRBV6-6 with TRBJ1-1; D remains ambiguous. Sequencing was carried out using PBMCs. The CDR3 DNA reads as TGTGCCAGCAGTAACTCAGGACTTAAGAACACTGAAGCTTTCTTT. This translates into CASSNSGLKNTEAFF.